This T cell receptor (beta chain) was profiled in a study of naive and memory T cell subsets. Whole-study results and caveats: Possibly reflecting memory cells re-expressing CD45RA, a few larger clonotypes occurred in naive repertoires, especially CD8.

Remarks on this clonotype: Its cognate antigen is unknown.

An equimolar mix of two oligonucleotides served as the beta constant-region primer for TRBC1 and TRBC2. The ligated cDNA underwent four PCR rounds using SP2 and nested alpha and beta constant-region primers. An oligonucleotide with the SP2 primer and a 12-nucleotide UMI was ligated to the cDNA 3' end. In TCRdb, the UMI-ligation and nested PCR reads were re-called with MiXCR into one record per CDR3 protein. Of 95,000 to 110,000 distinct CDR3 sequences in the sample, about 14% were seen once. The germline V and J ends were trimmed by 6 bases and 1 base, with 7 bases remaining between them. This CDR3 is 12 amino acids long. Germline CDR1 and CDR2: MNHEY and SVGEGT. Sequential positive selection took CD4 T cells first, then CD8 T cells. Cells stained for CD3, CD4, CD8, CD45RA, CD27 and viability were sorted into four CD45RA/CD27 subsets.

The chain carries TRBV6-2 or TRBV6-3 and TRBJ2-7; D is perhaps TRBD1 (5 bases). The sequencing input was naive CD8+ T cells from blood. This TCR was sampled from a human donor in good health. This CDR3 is CASSDSSYEQYF. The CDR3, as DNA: TGTGCCAGCAGCGACAGTTCCTACGAGCAGTACTTC.